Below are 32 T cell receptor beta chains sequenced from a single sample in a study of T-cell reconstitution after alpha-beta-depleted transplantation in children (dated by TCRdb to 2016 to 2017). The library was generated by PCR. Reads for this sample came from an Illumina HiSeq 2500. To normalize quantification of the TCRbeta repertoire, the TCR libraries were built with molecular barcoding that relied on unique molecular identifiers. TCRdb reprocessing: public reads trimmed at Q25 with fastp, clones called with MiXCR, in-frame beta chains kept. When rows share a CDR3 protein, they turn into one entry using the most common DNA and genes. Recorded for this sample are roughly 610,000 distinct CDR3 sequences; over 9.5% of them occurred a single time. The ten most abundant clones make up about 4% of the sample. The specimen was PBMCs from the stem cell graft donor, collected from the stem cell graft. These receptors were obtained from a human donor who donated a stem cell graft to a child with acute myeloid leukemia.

The CDR3 coding sequence is TGTGCCAGCAGCCAAGAATCATTGGGACTAGCCCCTCTTCGGACCCAGTACTTC. It yields the protein CASSQESLGLAPLRTQYF. The chain couples TRBV3-1 to TRBJ2-5; TRBD2 matches at 9 bases. The V segment lost 0 bases and the J segment 7 bases; nucleotides outside the gene matches: 15. The CDR3 runs 18 residues. From germline, CDR1 is LGHDT and CDR2 YNNKEL (reference sequence).

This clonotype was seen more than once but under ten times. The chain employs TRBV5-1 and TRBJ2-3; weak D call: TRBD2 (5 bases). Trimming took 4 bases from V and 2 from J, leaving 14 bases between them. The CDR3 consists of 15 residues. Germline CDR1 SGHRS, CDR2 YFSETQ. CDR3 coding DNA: TGCGCCAGCAGCCCAGAACTAGATTCCACAGATACGCAGTATTTT. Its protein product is CASSPELDSTDTQYF.

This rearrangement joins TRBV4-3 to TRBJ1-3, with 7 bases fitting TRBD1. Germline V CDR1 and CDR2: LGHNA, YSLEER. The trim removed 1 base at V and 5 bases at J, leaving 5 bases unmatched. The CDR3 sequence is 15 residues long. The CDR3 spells CASSQGRGLRNTIYF. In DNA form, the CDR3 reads TGCGCCAGCAGCCAAGGCAGGGGGTTGAGAAACACCATATATTTT.

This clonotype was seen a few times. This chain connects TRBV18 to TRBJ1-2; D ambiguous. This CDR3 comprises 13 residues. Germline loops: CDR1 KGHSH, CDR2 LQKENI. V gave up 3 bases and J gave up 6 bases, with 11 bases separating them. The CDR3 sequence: CASSPRQLDGYTF. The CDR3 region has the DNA TGTGCCAGCTCACCGCGGCAGTTGGATGGCTACACCTTC.

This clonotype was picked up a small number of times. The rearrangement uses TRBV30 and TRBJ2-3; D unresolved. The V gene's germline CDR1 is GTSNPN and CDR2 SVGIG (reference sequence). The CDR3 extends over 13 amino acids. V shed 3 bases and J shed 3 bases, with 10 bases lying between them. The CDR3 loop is CAWSRSRTDTQYF. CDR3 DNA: TGTGCCTGGAGCCGAAGCCGGACAGATACGCAGTATTTT.

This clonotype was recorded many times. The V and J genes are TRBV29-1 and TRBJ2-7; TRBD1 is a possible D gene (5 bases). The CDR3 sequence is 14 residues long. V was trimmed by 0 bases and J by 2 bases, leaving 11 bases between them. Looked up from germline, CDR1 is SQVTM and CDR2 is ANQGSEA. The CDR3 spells CSVEESGNPYEQYF. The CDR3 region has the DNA TGCAGCGTTGAAGAATCAGGGAATCCCTACGAGCAGTACTTC.

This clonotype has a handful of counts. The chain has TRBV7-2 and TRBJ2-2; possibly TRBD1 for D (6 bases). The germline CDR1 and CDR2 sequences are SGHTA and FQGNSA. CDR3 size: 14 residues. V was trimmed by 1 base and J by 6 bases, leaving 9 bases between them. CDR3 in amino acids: CASSLEGTSGELFF. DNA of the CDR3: TGTGCCAGCAGCTTAGAAGGGACATCCGGGGAGCTGTTTTTT.

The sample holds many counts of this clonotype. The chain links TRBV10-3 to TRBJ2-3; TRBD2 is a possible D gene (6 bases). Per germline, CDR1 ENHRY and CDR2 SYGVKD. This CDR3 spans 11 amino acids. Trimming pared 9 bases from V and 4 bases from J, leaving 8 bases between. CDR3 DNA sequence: TGTGCCATACGGGAGTCAGATACGCAGTATTTT. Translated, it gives CAIRESDTQYF.

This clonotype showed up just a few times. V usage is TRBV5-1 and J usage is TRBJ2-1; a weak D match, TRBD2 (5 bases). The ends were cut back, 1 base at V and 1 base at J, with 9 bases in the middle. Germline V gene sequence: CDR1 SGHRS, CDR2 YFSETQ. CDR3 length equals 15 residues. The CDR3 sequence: CASSLFTGSYNEQFF. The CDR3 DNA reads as TGCGCCAGCAGCTTGTTCACGGGATCCTACAATGAGCAGTTCTTC. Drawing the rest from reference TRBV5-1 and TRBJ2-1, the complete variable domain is KAGVTQTPRYLIKTRGQQVTLSCSPISGHRSVSWYQQTPGQGLQFLFEYFSETQRNKGNFPGRFSGRQFSNSRSEMNVSTLELGDSALYLCASSLFTGSYNEQFFGPGTRLTVL.

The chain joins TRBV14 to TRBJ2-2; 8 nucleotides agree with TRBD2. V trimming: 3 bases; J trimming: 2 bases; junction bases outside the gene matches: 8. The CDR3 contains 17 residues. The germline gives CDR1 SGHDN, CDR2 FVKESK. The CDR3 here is CASSQDSSGPNTGELFF. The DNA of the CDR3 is TGTGCCAGCAGCCAGGATTCTAGCGGGCCCAACACCGGGGAGCTGTTTTTT.

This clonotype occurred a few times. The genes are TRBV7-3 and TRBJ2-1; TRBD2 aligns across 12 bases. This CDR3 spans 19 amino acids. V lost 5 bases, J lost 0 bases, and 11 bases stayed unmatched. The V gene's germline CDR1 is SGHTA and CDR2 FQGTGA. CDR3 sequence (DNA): TGTGCCAGCAGCCCGGGGCCTAGCGGGAGGGGGAGCTCCTACAATGAGCAGTTCTTC. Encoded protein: CASSPGPSGRGSSYNEQFF. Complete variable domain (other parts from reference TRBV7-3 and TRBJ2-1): GAGVSQTPSNKVTEKGKYVELRCDPISGHTALYWYRQSLGQGPEFLIYFQGTGAADDSGLPNDRFFAVRPEGSVSTLKIQRTERGDSAVYLCASSPGPSGRGSSYNEQFFGPGTRLTVL.

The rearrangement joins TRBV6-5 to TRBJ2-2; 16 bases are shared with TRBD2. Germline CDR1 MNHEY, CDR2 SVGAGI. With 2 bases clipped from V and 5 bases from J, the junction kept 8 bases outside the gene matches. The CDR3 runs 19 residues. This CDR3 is CASSYTGLAGGPRTGELFF. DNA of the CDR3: TGTGCCAGCAGTTACACGGGACTAGCGGGAGGGCCCAGGACCGGGGAGCTGTTTTTT.

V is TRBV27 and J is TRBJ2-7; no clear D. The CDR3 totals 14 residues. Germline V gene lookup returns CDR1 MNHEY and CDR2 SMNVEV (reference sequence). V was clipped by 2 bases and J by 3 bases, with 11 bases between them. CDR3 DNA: TGTGCCAGCAGTTTAGCTCCTTCCGTCTACGAGCAGTACTTC. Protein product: CASSLAPSVYEQYF.

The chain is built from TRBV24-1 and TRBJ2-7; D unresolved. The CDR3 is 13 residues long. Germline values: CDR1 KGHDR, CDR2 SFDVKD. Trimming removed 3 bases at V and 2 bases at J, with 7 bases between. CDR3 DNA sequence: TGTGCCACCAGTGATCCATCCACCTACGAGCAGTACTTC. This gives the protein CATSDPSTYEQYF.

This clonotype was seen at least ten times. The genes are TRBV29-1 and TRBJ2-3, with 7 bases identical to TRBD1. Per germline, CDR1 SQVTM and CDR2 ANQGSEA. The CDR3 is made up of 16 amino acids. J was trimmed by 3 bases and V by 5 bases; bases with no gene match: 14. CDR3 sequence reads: CSVRDSQGLGTDTQYF. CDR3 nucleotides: TGCAGCGTTCGGGACAGCCAGGGGTTAGGGACAGATACGCAGTATTTT.

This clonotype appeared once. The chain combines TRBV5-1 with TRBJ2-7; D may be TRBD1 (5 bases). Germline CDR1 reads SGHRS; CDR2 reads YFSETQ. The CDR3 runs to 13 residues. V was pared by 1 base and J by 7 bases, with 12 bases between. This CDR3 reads CASSLPGLEEQYF. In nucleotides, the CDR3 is TGCGCCAGCAGCTTGCCAGGGCTGGAAGAGCAGTACTTC. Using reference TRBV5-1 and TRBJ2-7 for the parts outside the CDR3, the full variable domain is KAGVTQTPRYLIKTRGQQVTLSCSPISGHRSVSWYQQTPGQGLQFLFEYFSETQRNKGNFPGRFSGRQFSNSRSEMNVSTLELGDSALYLCASSLPGLEEQYFGPGTRLTVT.

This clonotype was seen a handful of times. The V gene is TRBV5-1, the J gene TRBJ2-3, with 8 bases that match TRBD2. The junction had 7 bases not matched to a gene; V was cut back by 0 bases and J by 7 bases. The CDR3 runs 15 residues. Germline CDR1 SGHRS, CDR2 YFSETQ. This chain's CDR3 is CASSLETGGPHTQYF. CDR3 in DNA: TGCGCCAGCAGCTTGGAAACGGGAGGGCCACATACGCAGTATTTT.

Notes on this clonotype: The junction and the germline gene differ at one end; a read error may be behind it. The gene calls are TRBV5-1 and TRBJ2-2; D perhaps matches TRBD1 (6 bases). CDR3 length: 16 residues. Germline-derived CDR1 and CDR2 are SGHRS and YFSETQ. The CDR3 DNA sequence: TGCGCCAGCCGACGGGACGGGACACCGAACACCCGGGAGCTGTTTTTT. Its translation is CASRRDGTPNTRELFF.

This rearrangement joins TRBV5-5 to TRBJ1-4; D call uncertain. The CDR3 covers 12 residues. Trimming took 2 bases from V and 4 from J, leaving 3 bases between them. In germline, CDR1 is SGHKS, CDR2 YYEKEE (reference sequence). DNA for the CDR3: TGTGCCAGCAGCTTTTTTAATGAAAAACTGTTTTTT. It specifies CASSFFNEKLFF.

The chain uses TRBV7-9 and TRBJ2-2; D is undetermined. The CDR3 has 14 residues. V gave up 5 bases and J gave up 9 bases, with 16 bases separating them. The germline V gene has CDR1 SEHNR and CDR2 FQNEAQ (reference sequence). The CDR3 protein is CASSPARMTRELFF. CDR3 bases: TGTGCCAGCAGCCCCGCGAGGATGACCAGGGAGCTGTTTTTT.

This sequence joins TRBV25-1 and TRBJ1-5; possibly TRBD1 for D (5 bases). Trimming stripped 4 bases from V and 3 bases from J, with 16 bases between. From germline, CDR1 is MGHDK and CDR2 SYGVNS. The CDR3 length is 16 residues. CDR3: CASSGTWEGPNQPQHF. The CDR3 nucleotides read TGTGCCAGCAGTGGGACCTGGGAGGGACCCAATCAGCCCCAGCATTTT.

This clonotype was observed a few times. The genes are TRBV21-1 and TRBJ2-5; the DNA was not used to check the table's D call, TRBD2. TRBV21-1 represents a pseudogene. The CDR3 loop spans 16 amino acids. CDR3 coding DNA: TGTGCCAGCAGCAAAGTTATACCGGGAGCCTTCGAGACCCAGTACTTC. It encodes CASSKVIPGAFETQYF.

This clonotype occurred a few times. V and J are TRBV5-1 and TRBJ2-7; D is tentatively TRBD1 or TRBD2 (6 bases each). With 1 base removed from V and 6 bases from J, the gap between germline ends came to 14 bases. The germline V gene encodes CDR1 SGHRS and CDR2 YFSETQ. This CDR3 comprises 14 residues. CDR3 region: CASSLTGPGVEQYF. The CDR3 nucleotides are TGCGCCAGCAGCTTGACAGGGCCGGGGGTCGAGCAGTACTTC.

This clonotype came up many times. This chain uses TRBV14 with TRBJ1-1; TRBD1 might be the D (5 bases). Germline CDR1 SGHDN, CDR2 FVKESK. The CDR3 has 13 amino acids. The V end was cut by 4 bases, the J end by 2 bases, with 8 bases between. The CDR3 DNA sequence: TGTGCCAGCAGCCGGGGCCTTAACACTGAAGCTTTCTTT. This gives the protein CASSRGLNTEAFF.

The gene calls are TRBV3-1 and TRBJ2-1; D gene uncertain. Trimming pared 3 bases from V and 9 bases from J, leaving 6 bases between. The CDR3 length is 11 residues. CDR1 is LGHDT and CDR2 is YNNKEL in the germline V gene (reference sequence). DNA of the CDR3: TGTGCCAGCAGCCATGACGGTGAGCAGTTCTTC. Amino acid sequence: CASSHDGEQFF.

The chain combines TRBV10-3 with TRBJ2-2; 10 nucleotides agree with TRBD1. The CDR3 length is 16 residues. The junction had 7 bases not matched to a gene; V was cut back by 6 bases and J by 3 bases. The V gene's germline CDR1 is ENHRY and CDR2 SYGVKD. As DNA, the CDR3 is TGTGCCATCAGCGACCCCGGGACAGGGGACACCGGGGAGCTGTTTTTT. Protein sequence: CAISDPGTGDTGELFF.

CDR3 DNA sequence: TGTGCCAGCGAGAGGGGTCGGAACACTGAAGCTTTCTTT. It yields the protein CASERGRNTEAFF. The V gene is TRBV4-2, the J gene TRBJ1-1; the D gene is possibly TRBD1 (5 bases). This CDR3 has 13 residues. V gave up 8 bases and J gave up 1 base, with 11 bases separating them. In germline, CDR1 is LGHNA, CDR2 YNFKEQ.

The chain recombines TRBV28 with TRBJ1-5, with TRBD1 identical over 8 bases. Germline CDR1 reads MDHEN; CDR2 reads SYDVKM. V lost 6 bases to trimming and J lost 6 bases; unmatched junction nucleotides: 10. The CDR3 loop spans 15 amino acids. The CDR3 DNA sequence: TGTGCCAGCAGCCGACAGGGGACCGGGCGTCAGCCCCAGCATTTT. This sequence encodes CASSRQGTGRQPQHF.

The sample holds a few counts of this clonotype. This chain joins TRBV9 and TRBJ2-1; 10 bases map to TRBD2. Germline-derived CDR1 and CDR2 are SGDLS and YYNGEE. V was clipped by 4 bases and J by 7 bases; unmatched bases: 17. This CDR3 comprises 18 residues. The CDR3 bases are TGTGCCAGCAGCCCGAGGCCGACTAGCGGGTTCCAACGGAATGAGCAGTTCTTC. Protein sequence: CASSPRPTSGFQRNEQFF. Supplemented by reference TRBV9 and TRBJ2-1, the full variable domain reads DSGVTQTPKHLITATGQRVTLRCSPRSGDLSVYWYQQSLDQGLQFLIQYYNGEERAKGNILERFSAQQFPDLHSELNLSSLELGDSALYFCASSPRPTSGFQRNEQFFGPGTRLTVL.

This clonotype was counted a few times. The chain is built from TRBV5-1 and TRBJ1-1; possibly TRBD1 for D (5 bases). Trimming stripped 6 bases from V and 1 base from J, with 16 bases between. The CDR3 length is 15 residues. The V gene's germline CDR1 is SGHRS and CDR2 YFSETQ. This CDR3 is CASTLRQGGNTEAFF. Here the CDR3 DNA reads TGCGCCAGCACCCTCCGCCAGGGAGGGAACACTGAAGCTTTCTTT.

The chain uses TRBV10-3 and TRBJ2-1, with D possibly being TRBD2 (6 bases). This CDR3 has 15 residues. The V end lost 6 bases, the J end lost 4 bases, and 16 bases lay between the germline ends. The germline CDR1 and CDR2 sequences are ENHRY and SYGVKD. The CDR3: CAIRKDGGLYNEQFF. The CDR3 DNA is TGTGCCATCAGGAAGGACGGGGGATTATACAATGAGCAGTTCTTC.

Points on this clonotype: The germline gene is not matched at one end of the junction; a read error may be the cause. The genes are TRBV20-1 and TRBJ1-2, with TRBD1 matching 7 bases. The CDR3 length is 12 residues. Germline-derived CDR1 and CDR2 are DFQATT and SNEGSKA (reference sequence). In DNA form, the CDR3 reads TGCAGCGCTAGGGTTACAGGGGCTGGCTACACCTTC. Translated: CSARVTGAGYTF.